This T cell receptor (beta chain) was captured in a study of blood T cells in healthy people across ages. Notes on the study in general: Naive T cell percentage showed a strong correlation with the diversity of TCR beta.

Researchers report isolating at least 6 million PBMCs per sample. Looked up from germline, CDR1 is DFQATT and CDR2 is SNEGSKA (reference sequence). This CDR3 region has 14 residues. V was pared by 5 bases and J by 15 bases, with 13 bases of the junction left unmatched. Together with a sample-barcoded 5' primer, a J-beta primer mix was included in a second PCR lasting roughly 6 to 12 cycles. Using its own MiXCR run on the 5' RACE reads, TCRdb lists one record per CDR3 protein. There are about 290,000 distinct CDR3 sequences in the sample; less than 30% occur only once, and about 30% lies in the top ten. This clonotype has a handful of counts. As yet, its antigen is unknown.

The V call is TRBV20-1, the J call TRBJ2-1, with TRBD2 matching over 13 bases. This clonotype originated in a woman aged 70 to 79 in good health. The sample taken for sequencing was blood. The CDR3 sequence: CSARQGLAGELVFF. CDR3 in DNA: TGCAGTGCTCGCCAAGGACTAGCGGGAGAATTAGTGTTCTTC.